The 11 T cell receptor beta chains reported below all come from one sample, sequenced in a study of blood T cell repertoires in COVID-19. Here immunoSEQ multiplex PCR was the method, and the copy in TCRdb shows in-frame clones only, minus some. The sample contains some 240,000 clones, more than 75% of which appear only once. The specimen sequenced was peripheral blood. The receptors were sampled from a woman in her seventies with COVID-19, enrolled during active disease.

The rearrangement uses TRBV7-2 and TRBJ2-5, with 9 bases aligning to TRBD2. V shed 6 bases and J 4 bases; nucleotides not matched to a gene: 6. This CDR3 region has 14 residues. Germline V gene sequence: CDR1 SGHTA, CDR2 FQGNSA. The CDR3 DNA reads as TGTGCCAGCAGTCCCGGGACTAGCAGAGAGACCCAGTACTTC. Translation: CASSPGTSRETQYF.

The chain joins TRBV5-4 to TRBJ2-7; 9 bases align to TRBD1. With V trimmed by 2 bases and J by 3 bases, 6 bases remained unmatched. Germline V gene lookup returns CDR1 SGHNT and CDR2 YYREEE (reference sequence). The CDR3 contains 15 residues. The CDR3 reads CASSLGQGSYYEQYF. The CDR3 DNA reads as TGTGCCAGCAGCTTAGGACAGGGGAGTTACTACGAGCAGTACTTC.

The chain uses TRBV2 and TRBJ2-3; D possibly corresponds to TRBD1 (6 bases). The V gene lost 4 bases and the J gene lost 7 bases, with 15 bases spanning the gap. Germline lookup yields CDR1 SNHLY and CDR2 FYNNEI. This CDR3 region has 14 residues. DNA for the CDR3: TGTGCCAGCAGTGGGGGGACACTGATACATACGCAGTATTTT. Amino acid sequence: CASSGGTLIHTQYF. Based on the CDR3 plus reference TRBV2 and TRBJ2-3, the full variable domain is EPEVTQTPSHQVTQMGQEVILRCVPISNHLYFYWYRQILGQKVEFLVSFYNNEISEKSEIFDDQFSVERPDGSNFTLKIRSTKLEDSAMYFCASSGGTLIHTQYFGPGTRLTVL.

The chain is built from TRBV2 and TRBJ2-3; TRBD2 aligns across 10 bases. Trimming took 0 bases from V and 3 from J; bases not matched to a gene: 6. This CDR3 has 17 amino acids. CDR1 and CDR2 (germline): SNHLY, FYNNEI. For the CDR3, the DNA is TGTGCCAGCAGTGAAGCGCTAGCGGGAGTCGGGACAGATACGCAGTATTTT. Protein sequence: CASSEALAGVGTDTQYF.

J is TRBJ2-7 and V is TRBV6-6, with a tentative D call TRBD1 (6 bases). Germline V lookup: CDR1 MNHNY, CDR2 SVGAGI (reference sequence). V lost 0 bases and J lost 5, with 8 bases in between. The CDR3 length is 13 residues. CDR3 sequence reads: CASSYSWDNEQYF. CDR3 DNA sequence: TGTGCCAGCAGTTACTCGTGGGACAACGAGCAGTACTTC.

The rearrangement uses TRBV4-2 and TRBJ2-1; maybe TRBD2 (6 bases). Trimming shortened V by 3 bases and J by 2 bases, and 17 bases separated the two germline ends. The germline gives CDR1 LGHNA, CDR2 YNFKEQ. This CDR3 is 17 amino acids long. CDR3 bases: TGTGCCAGCAGCCACACTCCCGGGACTCCCACCTACAATGAGCAGTTCTTC. Its protein is CASSHTPGTPTYNEQFF.

The chain carries TRBV4-3 and TRBJ1-2; a possible D gene is TRBD1 (5 bases). The CDR3 spans 13 residues. Germline V CDR1 and CDR2: LGHNA, YSLEER. Trimming stripped 0 bases from V and 8 bases from J, with 10 bases between. CDR3 in DNA: TGCGCCAGCAGCCAAGAAGGGGTTTCCGGCTACACCTTC. It yields the protein CASSQEGVSGYTF.

J is TRBJ1-5 and V is TRBV27; tentative D call: TRBD1 (6 bases). Germline CDR1 and CDR2: MNHEY and SMNVEV (reference sequence). The CDR3 runs to 14 residues. V lost 3 bases to trimming and J lost 5 bases, with 11 bases between them. As DNA, the CDR3 is TGTGCCAGCAGTTTTTCCCAGGGGTATCAGCCCCAGCATTTT. Protein product: CASSFSQGYQPQHF.

The chain is built from TRBV29-1 and TRBJ2-7; 9 bases are shared with TRBD2. The J segment lost 4 bases and the V segment lost 5 bases, leaving 6 bases of the junction unmatched. The CDR3 extends over 13 amino acids. Germline CDR1 is SQVTM and CDR2 is ANQGSEA. CDR3: CSVKGLASYEQYF. The CDR3 coding sequence is TGCAGCGTTAAAGGACTAGCGAGTTACGAGCAGTACTTC.

The V gene is TRBV30, the J gene TRBJ1-1; 9 bases line up with TRBD1. Trimming cost V 2 bases and J 11 bases; bases outside gene matches: 12. In germline, CDR1 is GTSNPN, CDR2 SVGIG (reference sequence). CDR3 size: 14 residues. CDR3 residues: CAWSYTGGAFSAFF. For the CDR3, the DNA is TGTGCCTGGAGTTATACAGGGGGCGCTTTCTCGGCTTTCTTT.

The chain recombines TRBV5-5 with TRBJ1-4; D is unresolved. Looked up from germline, CDR1 is SGHKS and CDR2 is YYEKEE (reference sequence). This CDR3 has 14 residues. The germline V and J ends were trimmed by 4 bases and 0 bases, with 7 bases remaining between them. CDR3 nucleotide sequence: TGTGCCAGCAGCCGGACTGCAACTAATGAAAAACTGTTTTTT. Translation gives CASSRTATNEKLFF.